Following are 5 T cell receptor beta chains from one sample sequenced in a study of CD8+ T cells in alopecia areata. It was cDNA, reverse transcribed from extracted RNA, that served as the sequencing template. Sequencing used immunoSEQ multiplex PCR; TCRdb keeps in-frame clones, though not all of them. The repertoire consists of about 150,000 clones, with about nine tenths occurring once and the leading ten covering about 15%. This specimen was CD8+ T cells sorted from blood, taken at week 0. These receptor sequences come from a human donor with alopecia areata.

The chain links TRBV7-9 to TRBJ2-1, with no clear D. V was cut by 5 bases and J by 5 bases, with 4 bases left in between. This CDR3 is 11 amino acids long. Per the germline V gene, CDR1 is SEHNR and CDR2 is FQNEAQ (reference sequence). In DNA, the CDR3 is TGTGCCAGCAGCCGGGACAATGAGCAGTTCTTC. This translates into CASSRDNEQFF. Based on the CDR3 plus reference TRBV7-9 and TRBJ2-1, the full variable domain is DTGVSQNPRHKITKRGQNVTFRCDPISEHNRLYWYRQTLGQGPEFLTYFQNEAQLEKSRLLSDRFSAERPKGSFSTLEIQRTEQGDSAMYLCASSRDNEQFFGPGTRLTVL.

The table lists this clone with a count of one. The rearrangement links TRBV9 to TRBJ2-7, with D possibly being TRBD1 or TRBD2 (5 bases each). The CDR3 is made up of 14 amino acids. Germline CDR1 is SGDLS and CDR2 is YYNGEE. V gave up 0 bases and J gave up 2 bases, with 9 bases separating them. Here the CDR3 DNA reads TGTGCCAGCAGCGTAGACGGGGCGACCTACGAGCAGTACTTC. It specifies CASSVDGATYEQYF.

This chain links TRBV30 with TRBJ2-2, with D hard to call. CDR3 length: 13 residues. The germline gives CDR1 GTSNPN, CDR2 SVGIG (reference sequence). V was shortened by 3 bases and J by 0 bases, with 5 bases between the two germline ends. CDR3 in DNA: TGTGCCTGGAGGAGACCGAACACCGGGGAGCTGTTTTTT. It specifies CAWRRPNTGELFF.

V gene TRBV6-1 combines with J gene TRBJ2-5; D remains unclear. Trimming stripped 1 base from V and 6 bases from J, with 12 bases between. Germline loops: CDR1 MNHNS, CDR2 SASEGT. This CDR3 spans 14 amino acids. In DNA, the CDR3 is TGTGCCAGCAGTGAAGTTGGTAGCTCCAAGACCCAGTACTTC. Encoded protein: CASSEVGSSKTQYF.

The chain recombines TRBV5-4 with TRBJ1-1, with TRBD1 identical over 9 bases. This CDR3 contains 14 residues. Germline lookup yields CDR1 SGHNT and CDR2 YYREEE (reference sequence). The V gene end was trimmed by 3 bases and the J gene end by 1 base; junction bases not matched to a gene: 1. The CDR3 bases are TGTGCCAGCAGCTCGGGACAGGGGAACACTGAAGCTTTCTTT. This translates into CASSSGQGNTEAFF.